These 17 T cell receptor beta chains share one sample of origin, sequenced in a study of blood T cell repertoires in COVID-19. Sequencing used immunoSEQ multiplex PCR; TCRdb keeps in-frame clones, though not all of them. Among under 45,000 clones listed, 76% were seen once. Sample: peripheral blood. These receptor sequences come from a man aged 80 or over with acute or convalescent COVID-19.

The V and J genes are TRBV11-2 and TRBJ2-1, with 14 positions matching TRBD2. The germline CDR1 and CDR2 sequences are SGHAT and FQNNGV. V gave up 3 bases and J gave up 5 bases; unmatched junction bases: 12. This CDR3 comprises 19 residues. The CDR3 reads CASSFPALGLAGGNNEQFF. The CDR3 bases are TGTGCCAGCAGCTTTCCTGCTCTCGGACTAGCGGGGGGTAACAATGAGCAGTTCTTC.

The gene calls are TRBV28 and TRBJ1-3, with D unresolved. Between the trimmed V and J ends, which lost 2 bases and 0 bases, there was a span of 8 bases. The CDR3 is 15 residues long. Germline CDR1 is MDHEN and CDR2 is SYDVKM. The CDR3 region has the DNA TGTGCCAGCAGTTTACAGGTGACCTCTGGAAACACCATATATTTT. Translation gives CASSLQVTSGNTIYF.

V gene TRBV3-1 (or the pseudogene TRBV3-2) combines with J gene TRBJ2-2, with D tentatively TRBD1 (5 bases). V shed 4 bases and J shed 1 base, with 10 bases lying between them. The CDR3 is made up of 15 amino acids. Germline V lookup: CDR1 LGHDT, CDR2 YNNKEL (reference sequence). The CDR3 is CASSRAGWNTGELFF. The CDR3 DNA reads TGTGCCAGCAGCCGAGCAGGGTGGAACACCGGGGAGCTGTTTTTT.

This CDR3 is CASSYPASGGQETQYF. For the CDR3, the DNA is TGTGCCAGCAGTTACCCGGCTAGCGGGGGCCAAGAGACCCAGTACTTC. This chain connects TRBV6-5 to TRBJ2-5; 10 bases align to TRBD2. V lost 2 bases to trimming and J lost 1 base; unmatched junction nucleotides: 4. The CDR3 spans 16 residues. CDR1 is MNHEY and CDR2 is SVGAGI in the germline V gene.

The chain's CDR3 is CAWSTGAGNTIYF. The CDR3 DNA follows: TGTGCCTGGTCGACAGGGGCGGGAAACACCATATATTTT. The V call is TRBV30, the J call TRBJ1-3; TRBD1 matches 8 bases. CDR3 length equals 13 residues. Germline V CDR1 and CDR2: GTSNPN, SVGIG (reference sequence). V trimming: 5 bases; J trimming: 4 bases; junction bases outside the gene matches: 4. The full variable domain, in which reference TRBV30 and TRBJ1-3 provide the parts outside the CDR3, is SQTIHQWPATLVQPVGSPLSLECTVEGTSNPNLYWYRQAAGRGLQLLFYSVGIGQISSEVPQNLSASRPQDRQFILSSKKLLLSDSGFYLCAWSTGAGNTIYFGEGSWLTVV.

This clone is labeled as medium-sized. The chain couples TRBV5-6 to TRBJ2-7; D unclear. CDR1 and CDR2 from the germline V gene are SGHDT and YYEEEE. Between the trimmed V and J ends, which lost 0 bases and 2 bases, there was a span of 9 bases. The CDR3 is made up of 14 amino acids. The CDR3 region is CASSLASLPYEQYF. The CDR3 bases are TGTGCCAGCAGCTTGGCCTCTCTACCCTACGAGCAGTACTTC.

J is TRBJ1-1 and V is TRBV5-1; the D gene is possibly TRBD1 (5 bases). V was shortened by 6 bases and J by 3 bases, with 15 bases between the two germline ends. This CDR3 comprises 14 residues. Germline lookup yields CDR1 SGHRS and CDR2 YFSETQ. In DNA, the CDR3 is TGCGCCAGCACCTGGTGGGGGGACGACACTGAAGCTTTCTTT. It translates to CASTWWGDDTEAFF.

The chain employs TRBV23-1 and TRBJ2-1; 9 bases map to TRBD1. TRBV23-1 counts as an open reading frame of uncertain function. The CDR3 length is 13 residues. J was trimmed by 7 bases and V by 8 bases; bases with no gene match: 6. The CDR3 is CASSQDRGNEQFF. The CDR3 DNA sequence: TGCGCCAGCTCCCAAGACAGGGGGAATGAGCAGTTCTTC.

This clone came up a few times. The CDR3 region is CASRKPGVSGYTF. CDR3 DNA sequence: TGTGCCAGCAGGAAGCCAGGGGTCAGCGGCTACACCTTC. The rearrangement joins TRBV6-5 to TRBJ1-2; D possibly corresponds to TRBD1 (6 bases). The CDR3 extends over 13 amino acids. Trimming removed 6 bases at V and 8 bases at J, with 16 bases between. Germline-derived CDR1 and CDR2 are MNHEY and SVGAGI.

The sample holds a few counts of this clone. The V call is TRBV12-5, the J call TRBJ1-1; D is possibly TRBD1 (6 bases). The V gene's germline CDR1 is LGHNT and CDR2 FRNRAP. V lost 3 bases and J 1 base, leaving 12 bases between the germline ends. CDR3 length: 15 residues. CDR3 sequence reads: CASGFLSTGNTEAFF. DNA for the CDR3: TGTGCTAGTGGTTTCCTCTCGACAGGGAACACTGAAGCTTTCTTT.

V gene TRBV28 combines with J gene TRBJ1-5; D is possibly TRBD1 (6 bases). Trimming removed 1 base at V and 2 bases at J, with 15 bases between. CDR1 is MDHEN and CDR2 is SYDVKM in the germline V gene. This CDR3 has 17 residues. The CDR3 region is CASSLSAGGSGNQPQHF. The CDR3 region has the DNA TGTGCCAGCAGTTTATCGGCGGGGGGCTCCGGCAATCAGCCCCAGCATTTT.

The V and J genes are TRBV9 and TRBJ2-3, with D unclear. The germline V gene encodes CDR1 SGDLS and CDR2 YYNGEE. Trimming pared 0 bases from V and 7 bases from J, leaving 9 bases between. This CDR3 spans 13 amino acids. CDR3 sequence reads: CASSVVTANTQYF. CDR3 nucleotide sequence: TGTGCCAGCAGCGTAGTTACAGCTAATACGCAGTATTTT.

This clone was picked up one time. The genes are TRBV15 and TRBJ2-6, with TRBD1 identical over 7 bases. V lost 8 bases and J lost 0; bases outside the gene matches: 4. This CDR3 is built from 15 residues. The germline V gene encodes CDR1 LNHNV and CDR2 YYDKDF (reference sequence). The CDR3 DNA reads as TGTGCCACCGGGACAGTGACCTCTGGGGCCAACGTCCTGACTTTC. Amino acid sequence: CATGTVTSGANVLTF. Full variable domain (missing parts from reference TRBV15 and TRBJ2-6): DAMVIQNPRYQVTQFGKPVTLSCSQTLNHNVMYWYQQKSSQAPKLLFHYYDKDFNNEADTPDNFQSRRPNTSFCFLDIRSPGLGDTAMYLCATGTVTSGANVLTFGAGSRLTVL.

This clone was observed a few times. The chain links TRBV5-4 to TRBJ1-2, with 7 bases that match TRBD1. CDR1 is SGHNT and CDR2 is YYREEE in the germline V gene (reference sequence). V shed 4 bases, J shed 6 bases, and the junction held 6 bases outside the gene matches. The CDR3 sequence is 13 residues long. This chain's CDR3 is CASSIGTGDGYTF. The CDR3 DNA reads TGTGCCAGCAGCATTGGAACAGGGGATGGCTACACCTTC.

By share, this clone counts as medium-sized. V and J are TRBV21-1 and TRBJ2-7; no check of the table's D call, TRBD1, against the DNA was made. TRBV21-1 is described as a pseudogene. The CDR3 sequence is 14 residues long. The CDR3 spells CASRRGQDGYEQYF. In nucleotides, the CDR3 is TGTGCCAGCAGAAGGGGACAGGACGGCTACGAGCAGTACTTC.

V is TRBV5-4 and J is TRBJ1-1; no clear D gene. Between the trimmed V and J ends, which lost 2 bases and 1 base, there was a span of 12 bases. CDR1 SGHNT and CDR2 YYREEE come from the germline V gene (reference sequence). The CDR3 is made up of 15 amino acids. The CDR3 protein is CASSFIEASNTEAFF. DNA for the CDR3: TGTGCCAGCAGCTTTATTGAGGCGTCGAACACTGAAGCTTTCTTT. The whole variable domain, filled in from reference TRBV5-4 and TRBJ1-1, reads ETGVTQSPTHLIKTRGQQVTLRCSSQSGHNTVSWYQQALGQGPQFIFQYYREEENGRGNFPPRFSGLQFPNYSSELNVNALELDDSALYLCASSFIEASNTEAFFGQGTRLTVV.

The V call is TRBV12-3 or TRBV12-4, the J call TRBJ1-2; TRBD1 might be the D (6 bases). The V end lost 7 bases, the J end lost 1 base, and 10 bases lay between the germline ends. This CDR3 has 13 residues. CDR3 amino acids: CASTYRVNYGYTF. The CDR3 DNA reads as TGTGCCAGCACCTACAGGGTTAACTATGGCTACACCTTC.